These 9 T cell receptor beta chains were all obtained from the same sample, sequenced in a study of T-cell reconstitution after alpha-beta-depleted transplantation in children. Using unique molecular identifiers, the investigators prepared the TCRbeta library. One entry per CDR3 protein results from TCRdb running MiXCR on the PCR reads. The sample consists of approximately 800,000 distinct CDR3 sequences, approximately 15% of them appearing once. The sequencing used PBMCs, mostly from graft donor cells, collected 360 days after TCRalphabeta/CD19-depleted stem cell transplant. These receptors all come from a male patient under 18 who had a stem cell transplant for acute lymphoblastic leukemia, so the T cells may come from the graft donor.

The chain combines TRBV15 with TRBJ2-5; D might be TRBD2 (6 bases). Germline lookup yields CDR1 LNHNV and CDR2 YYDKDF (reference sequence). The CDR3 spans 13 residues. V dropped 7 bases and J dropped 2 bases, with 11 bases sitting between them. This CDR3 reads CATTGREQETQYF. In DNA form, the CDR3 reads TGTGCCACCACGGGGCGGGAACAAGAGACCCAGTACTTC.

This clonotype came up a few times. The V and J genes are TRBV20-1 and TRBJ2-7; TRBD2 agrees at 14 bases. The CDR3 covers 18 residues. V was pared by 3 bases and J by 4 bases, with 14 bases of the junction left unmatched. Germline-derived CDR1 and CDR2 are DFQATT and SNEGSKA (reference sequence). CDR3 in DNA: TGCAGTGCTAGCCCCCCGACTAGCGGGAGGGCCTTTGATTACGAGCAGTACTTC. It translates to CSASPPTSGRAFDYEQYF.

The chain uses TRBV11-2 and TRBJ2-2, with D possibly TRBD2 on 5 matching bases. CDR1 and CDR2 (germline): SGHAT, FQNNGV. The CDR3 has 16 amino acids. Trimming took 0 bases from V and 3 from J, leaving 11 bases between them. The DNA of the CDR3 is TGTGCCAGCAGCTTAGATTTAGGACTTCACACCGGGGAGCTGTTTTTT. It is translated as CASSLDLGLHTGELFF.

This clonotype has a handful of counts. This chain uses TRBV2 with TRBJ2-7; D gene ambiguous. The CDR3 runs to 17 residues. Trimming removed 2 bases from V and 4 bases from J, with 21 bases in between. Germline CDR1 is SNHLY and CDR2 is FYNNEI. CDR3 residues: CASSELSKGRHKYEQYF. The CDR3 DNA follows: TGTGCCAGCAGTGAATTAAGTAAAGGACGCCACAAATACGAGCAGTACTTC.

The chain has TRBV7-2 and TRBJ1-6; no clear D. The CDR3 totals 15 residues. V shed 0 bases and J shed 16 bases, with 19 bases lying between them. The germline gives CDR1 SGHTA, CDR2 FQGNSA. The CDR3 DNA reads TGTGCCAGCAGCTTAGCTTGGGCAGGCCGTGGCCCTCTCCACTTT. It translates to CASSLAWAGRGPLHF. Filled out from reference TRBV7-2 and TRBJ1-6, the complete variable domain reads GAGVSQSPSNKVTEKGKDVELRCDPISGHTALYWYRQSLGQGLEFLIYFQGNSAPDKSGLPSDRFSAERTGGSVSTLTIQRTQQEDSAVYLCASSLAWAGRGPLHFGNGTRLTVT.

V gene TRBV20-1 combines with J gene TRBJ1-6; D is ambiguous. Trimming left V 6 bases short and J 6 bases short, with 12 bases between. CDR3 length equals 13 residues. Looked up from germline, CDR1 is DFQATT and CDR2 is SNEGSKA (reference sequence). As DNA, the CDR3 is TGCAGTGCCATAGACGTGCTTAATTCACCCCTCCACTTT. It yields the protein CSAIDVLNSPLHF.

The J gene is TRBJ2-5, the V gene TRBV5-1; 13 bases align to TRBD2. This CDR3 region has 17 residues. CDR1 and CDR2 from the germline V gene are SGHRS and YFSETQ. V dropped 4 bases and J dropped 1; count of bases not matched to a gene: 7. CDR3 region: CASSLEGLAGIQETQYF. CDR3 nucleotides: TGCGCCAGCAGCCTGGAGGGACTAGCGGGGATCCAAGAGACCCAGTACTTC.

This clonotype came up a few times. The chain couples TRBV6-5 to TRBJ2-7, with TRBD1 matching over 7 bases. V shed 6 bases and J 3 bases; nucleotides not matched to a gene: 17. The germline V gene encodes CDR1 MNHEY and CDR2 SVGAGI. The CDR3 is 17 residues long. In DNA form, the CDR3 reads TGTGCCAGCAGCTACGGAAAAGGGACAGCCGGCAGCTACGAGCAGTACTTC. This translates into CASSYGKGTAGSYEQYF.

The sample holds a few counts of this clonotype. J is TRBJ1-2 and V is TRBV5-1; TRBD1 is a possible D gene (6 bases). The V gene's germline CDR1 is SGHRS and CDR2 YFSETQ. The length of the CDR3 is 13 residues. Trimming left V 3 bases short and J 2 bases short, with 8 bases between. The CDR3 DNA is TGCGCCAGCAGCTGGGACACAAACTATGGCTACACCTTC. Residues: CASSWDTNYGYTF. Variable domain in full (rest from reference TRBV5-1 and TRBJ1-2): KAGVTQTPRYLIKTRGQQVTLSCSPISGHRSVSWYQQTPGQGLQFLFEYFSETQRNKGNFPGRFSGRQFSNSRSEMNVSTLELGDSALYLCASSWDTNYGYTFGSGTRLTVV.